A selection of T cell receptor beta chains follows, all from one sample in a study of type 1 regulatory T cells. One entry per CDR3 protein results from TCRdb running MiXCR on the reads. In the table there are about 20,000 distinct CDR3 sequences, 10% of which are singletons. Material: CD4+ T cells, either the whole sample or a sorted fraction (not recorded which). These receptors were collected from a human donor in good health. CDR3s include the opening cysteine and the closing phenylalanine or tryptophan. The D gene is left open where the match is weak. Clone size, where shown, is once, few, many, or a class for clones that have expanded.

CASSTGEGYNEQFF	TGTGCCAGTAGTACGGGAGAGGGCTACAATGAGCAGTTCTTC	-	14	-	TRBJ2-1	TRBV19
CASSLLGYEQYF	TGCGCCAGCAGCCTACTGGGCTACGAGCAGTACTTC	-	12	many	TRBJ2-7	TRBV5-1
CSVVGGPSSYNEQFF	TGCAGCGTTGTGGGAGGCCCGAGCTCCTACAATGAGCAGTTCTTC	-	15	medium-sized	TRBJ2-1	TRBV29-1
CASSVGISSAGELFF	TGTGCCAGCAGCGTAGGAATTAGCTCCGCCGGGGAGCTGTTTTTT	-	15	many	TRBJ2-2	TRBV9
CSARPGSSPHGYTF	TGCAGTGCTCGTCCGGGCAGCAGCCCCCATGGCTACACCTTC	-	14	-	TRBJ1-2	TRBV20-1
CASSLAGRGPDNEQFF	TGTGCCAGCAGCTTAGCTGGAAGGGGGCCGGACAATGAGCAGTTCTTC	TRBD1	16	many	TRBJ2-1	TRBV7-9
CASSPSDSSSNEKLFF	TGTGCCAGCAGCCCTTCGGACAGCTCCTCTAATGAAAAACTGTTTTTT	-	16	few	TRBJ1-4	TRBV6-5
CASSLWDERTEQYF	TGCGCCAGCAGCCTATGGGACGAGAGAACAGAGCAGTACTTC	-	14	many	TRBJ2-7	TRBV5-1
CSARVYYGYTF	TGCAGTGCTAGAGTCTACTATGGCTACACCTTC	-	11	many	TRBJ1-2	TRBV20-1
CSTGTSGAYEQYF	TGCAGTACTGGGACTAGCGGAGCCTACGAGCAGTACTTC	TRBD2	13	-	TRBJ2-7	TRBV20-1
CASSPDRGPPQHF	TGTGCCAGCTCCCCGGACAGGGGGCCGCCCCAGCATTTT	TRBD1	13	-	TRBJ1-5	TRBV18
CASSPGLKTYNEQFF	TGCGCCAGCAGCCCGGGACTCAAGACCTACAATGAGCAGTTCTTC	-	15	medium-sized	TRBJ2-1	TRBV5-1
CASSLLARQDNEQFF	TGTGCCAGCAGCCTCCTAGCGCGACAGGACAATGAGCAGTTCTTC	-	15	-	TRBJ2-1	TRBV11-2
CASSFTGPKNIQYF	TGTGCCAGCAGCTTTACGGGACCAAAAAACATTCAGTACTTC	-	14	many	TRBJ2-4	TRBV7-2
CASSLVQGGNRPQHF	TGTGCCAGCAGCTTAGTTCAGGGTGGCAATCGGCCCCAGCATTTT	-	15	-	TRBJ1-5	TRBV7-2
CASTRLAGGTGELFF	TGTGCCAGCACCAGACTAGCGGGAGGGACCGGGGAGCTGTTTTTT	TRBD2	15	few	TRBJ2-2	TRBV6-2/TRBV6-3
CASSLQGDTEAFF	TGCGCCAGCAGCTTACAAGGAGACACTGAAGCTTTCTTT	-	13	many	TRBJ1-1	TRBV5-1
CSVTGGNEQFF	TGCAGCGTCACAGGGGGCAATGAGCAGTTCTTC	TRBD1	11	many	TRBJ2-1	TRBV29-1
CATSPQWGGGYNEQFF	TGCGCCACAAGCCCCCAGTGGGGAGGGGGATACAATGAGCAGTTCTTC	-	16	medium-sized	TRBJ2-1	TRBV5-1
CASSLGQKYEQYF	TGTGCCAGCAGTTTGGGGCAAAAGTATGAGCAGTACTTC	-	13	many	TRBJ2-7	TRBV28
CASNTASSYNEQFF	TGTGCCAGCAACACAGCGAGCTCCTACAATGAGCAGTTCTTC	-	14	-	TRBJ2-1	TRBV28
CASRKGQGINEQFF	TGTGCCAGTAGGAAGGGGCAGGGGATAAATGAGCAGTTCTTC	-	14	-	TRBJ2-1	TRBV19